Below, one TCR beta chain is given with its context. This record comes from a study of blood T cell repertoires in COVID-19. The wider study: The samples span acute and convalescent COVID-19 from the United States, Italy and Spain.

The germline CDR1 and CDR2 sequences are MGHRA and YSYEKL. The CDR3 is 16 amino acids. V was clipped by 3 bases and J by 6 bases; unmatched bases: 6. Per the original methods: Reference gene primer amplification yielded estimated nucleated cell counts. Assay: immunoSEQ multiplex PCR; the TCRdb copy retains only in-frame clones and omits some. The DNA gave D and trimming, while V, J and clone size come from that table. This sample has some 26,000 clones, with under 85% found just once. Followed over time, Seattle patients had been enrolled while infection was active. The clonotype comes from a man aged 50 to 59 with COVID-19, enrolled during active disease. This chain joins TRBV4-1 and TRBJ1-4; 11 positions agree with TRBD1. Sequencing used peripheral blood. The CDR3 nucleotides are TGCGCCAGCAGCCAGGGGAGGGACAGGGGGTATGAAAAACTGTTTTTT. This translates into CASSQGRDRGYEKLFF.